This TCR beta chain emerged from a study of CD8+ T cells in alopecia areata. Study-wide background: The drug, oral tofacitinib, was given to treated patients at 5 to 10 mg twice daily. Study-wide points: Lesional scalp displayed greater clonality than normal scalp, most notably in alopecia totalis/universalis.

It was cDNA, reverse transcribed from extracted RNA, that served as the sequencing template. The repertoire was sequenced with immunoSEQ multiplex PCR; TCRdb's copy has only in-frame clones and lacks some. Of over 150,000 clones listed, about 63% are singletons. Notes on this clone: What it binds is not known.

The sample consisted of CD4+ T cells sorted from blood, taken at week 0. The clonotype comes from a human donor with alopecia areata.

CDR3: CASSLRWGGGAHEQYF. CDR3 nucleotides: TGTGCCAGCAGTTTAAGGTGGGGCGGGGGGGCCCACGAGCAGTACTTC. The chain couples TRBV27 to TRBJ2-7; 9 nucleotides agree with TRBD2. CDR1 MNHEY and CDR2 SMNVEV come from the germline V gene (reference sequence). CDR3 length equals 16 residues. The trim removed 2 bases at V and 5 bases at J, leaving 10 bases unmatched.